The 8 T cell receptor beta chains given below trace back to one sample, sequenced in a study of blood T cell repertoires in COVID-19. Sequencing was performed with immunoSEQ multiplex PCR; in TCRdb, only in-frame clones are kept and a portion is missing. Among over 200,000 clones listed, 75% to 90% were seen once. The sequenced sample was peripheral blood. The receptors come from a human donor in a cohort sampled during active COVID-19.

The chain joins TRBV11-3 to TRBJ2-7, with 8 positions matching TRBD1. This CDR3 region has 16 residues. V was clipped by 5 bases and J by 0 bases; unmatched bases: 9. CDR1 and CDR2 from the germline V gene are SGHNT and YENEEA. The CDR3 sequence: CASSQGGDRRSYEQYF. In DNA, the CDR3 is TGTGCCAGCAGCCAAGGCGGGGACAGGCGCTCCTACGAGCAGTACTTC.

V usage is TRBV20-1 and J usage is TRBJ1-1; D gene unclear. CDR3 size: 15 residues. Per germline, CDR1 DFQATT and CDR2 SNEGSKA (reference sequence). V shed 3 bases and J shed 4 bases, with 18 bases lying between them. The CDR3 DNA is TGCAGTGCTAGTGGGGAGGAGGTTAGGTCCACTGAAGCTTTCTTT. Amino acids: CSASGEEVRSTEAFF.

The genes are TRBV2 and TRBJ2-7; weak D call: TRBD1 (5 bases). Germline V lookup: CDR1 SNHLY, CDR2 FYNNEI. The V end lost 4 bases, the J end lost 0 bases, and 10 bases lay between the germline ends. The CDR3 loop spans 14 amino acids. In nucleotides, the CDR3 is TGTGCCAGCAGTGGAAAGGACAACTCCTACGAGCAGTACTTC. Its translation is CASSGKDNSYEQYF. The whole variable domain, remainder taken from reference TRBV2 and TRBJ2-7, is EPEVTQTPSHQVTQMGQEVILRCVPISNHLYFYWYRQILGQKVEFLVSFYNNEISEKSEIFDDQFSVERPDGSNFTLKIRSTKLEDSAMYFCASSGKDNSYEQYFGPGTRLTVT.

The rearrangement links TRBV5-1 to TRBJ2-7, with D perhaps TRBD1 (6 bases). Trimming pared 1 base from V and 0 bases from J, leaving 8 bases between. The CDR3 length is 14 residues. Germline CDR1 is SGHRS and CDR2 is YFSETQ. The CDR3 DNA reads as TGCGCCAGCAGCTTGCGGGACACCTCCTACGAGCAGTACTTC. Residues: CASSLRDTSYEQYF.

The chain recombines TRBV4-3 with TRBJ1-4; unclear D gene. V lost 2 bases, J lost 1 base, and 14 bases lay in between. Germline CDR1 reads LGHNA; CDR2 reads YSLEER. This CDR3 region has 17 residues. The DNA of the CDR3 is TGCGCCAGCAGCCAACCGGCGGGAAAGAAAACTAATGAAAAACTGTTTTTT. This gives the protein CASSQPAGKKTNEKLFF.

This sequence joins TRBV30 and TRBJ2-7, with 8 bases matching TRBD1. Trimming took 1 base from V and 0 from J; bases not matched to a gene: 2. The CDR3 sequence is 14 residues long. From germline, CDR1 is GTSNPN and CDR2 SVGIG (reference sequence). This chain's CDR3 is CAWSATGASYEQYF. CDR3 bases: TGTGCCTGGAGTGCGACAGGGGCCTCCTACGAGCAGTACTTC.

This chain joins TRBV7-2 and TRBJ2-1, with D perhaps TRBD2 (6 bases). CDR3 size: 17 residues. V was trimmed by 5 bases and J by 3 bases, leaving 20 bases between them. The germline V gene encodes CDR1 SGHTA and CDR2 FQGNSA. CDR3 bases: TGTGCCAGCAGCCAGAAGGATAAGCGGGCCTACTACAATGAGCAGTTCTTC. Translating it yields CASSQKDKRAYYNEQFF. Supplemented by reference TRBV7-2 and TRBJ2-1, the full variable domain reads GAGVSQSPSNKVTEKGKDVELRCDPISGHTALYWYRQSLGQGLEFLIYFQGNSAPDKSGLPSDRFSAERTGGSVSTLTIQRTQQEDSAVYLCASSQKDKRAYYNEQFFGPGTRLTVL.

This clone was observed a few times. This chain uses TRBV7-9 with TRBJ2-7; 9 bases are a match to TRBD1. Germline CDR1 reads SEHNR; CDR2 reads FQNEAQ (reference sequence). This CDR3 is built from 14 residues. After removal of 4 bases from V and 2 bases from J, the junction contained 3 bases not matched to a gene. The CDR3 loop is CASSSTGGTYEQYF. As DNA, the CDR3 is TGTGCCAGCAGCTCGACAGGGGGTACCTACGAGCAGTACTTC.